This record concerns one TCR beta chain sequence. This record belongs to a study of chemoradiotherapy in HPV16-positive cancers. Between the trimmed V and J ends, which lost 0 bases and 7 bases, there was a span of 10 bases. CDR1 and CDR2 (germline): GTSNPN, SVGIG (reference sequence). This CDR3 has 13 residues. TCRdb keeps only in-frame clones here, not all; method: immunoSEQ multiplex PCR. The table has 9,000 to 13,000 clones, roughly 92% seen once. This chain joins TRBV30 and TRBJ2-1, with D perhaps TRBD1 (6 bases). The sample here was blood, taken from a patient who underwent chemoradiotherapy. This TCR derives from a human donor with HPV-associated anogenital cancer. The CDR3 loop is CAWSVQGVNEQFF. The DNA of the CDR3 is TGTGCCTGGAGTGTACAGGGAGTAAATGAGCAGTTCTTC.